This T cell receptor beta chain was recorded in a study of blood T cell repertoires in COVID-19. Sequencing used immunoSEQ multiplex PCR; TCRdb keeps in-frame clones, though not all of them. The data contain about 140,000 clones, approximately 81% of them seen just once; the ten biggest clones take up about 2.6%. The ends lost 3 bases at V and 8 bases at J; junction bases unmatched: 11. The CDR3 spans 15 residues. Per germline, CDR1 LGHDT and CDR2 YNNKEL (reference sequence). The TCR originated in a human donor with acute or convalescent COVID-19. The donor label of this sample is uncertain. This rearrangement joins TRBV3-1 (or the pseudogene TRBV3-2) to TRBJ1-2; 8 bases line up with TRBD1. Sequenced input: peripheral blood. Here the CDR3 DNA reads TGTGCCAGCAGCCAGAGGCAGGGGGCCCTATGGGGCTACACCTTC. Its translation: CASSQRQGALWGYTF.